This is a list of T cell receptor beta chains from one sample in a study of long-term antiretroviral therapy in people with HIV. The protocol was immunoSEQ multiplex PCR, while the TCRdb copy is restricted to in-frame clones and leaves out a portion. The sample gives around 33,000 clones, approximately 85% of which show up once; around 13% is in the top ten. Source: unsorted PBMCs, taken 0.3 years after starting antiretroviral therapy. The source is a man between 18 and 29 years old with HIV. Both conserved end residues are part of each CDR3. D genes are given only for firm matches. Some rows have no size entry. The others give once, few or many, or a class for an expanded clone.

abundance: NA; d_gene: NA; j_gene: TRBJ1-4; v_gene: TRBV5-1; CDR3nt: TGCGCCAGCAGCTTGACGGTCAGGGGAGGAGAAAAACTGTTTTTT; CDR3aa: CASSLTVRGGEKLFF
abundance: NA; d_gene: NA; j_gene: TRBJ1-1; v_gene: TRBV5-5; CDR3nt: TGTGCCAGCAGCTCAACCCTGACGGACTACACTGAAGCTTTCTTT; CDR3aa: CASSSTLTDYTEAFF
abundance: NA; d_gene: TRBD1; j_gene: TRBJ1-1; v_gene: TRBV10-3; CDR3nt: TGTGCCATCAGTCATGGGACAGGGGGCACTGAAGCTTTCTTT; CDR3aa: CAISHGTGGTEAFF
abundance: NA; d_gene: TRBD2; j_gene: TRBJ2-1; v_gene: TRBV19; CDR3nt: TGTGCCAGTAGCCCCGCTAGCGGGGATTACAATGAGCAGTTCTTC; CDR3aa: CASSPASGDYNEQFF
abundance: NA; d_gene: NA; j_gene: TRBJ2-1; v_gene: TRBV30; CDR3nt: TGTGCCTGGACTGAGTGGAACTCCTACAATGAGCAGTTCTTC; CDR3aa: CAWTEWNSYNEQFF
abundance: NA; d_gene: NA; j_gene: TRBJ1-1; v_gene: TRBV7-9; CDR3nt: TGTGCCAGCAGCCTAGAGGGCCAGGCCACTGAAGCTTTCTTT; CDR3aa: CASSLEGQATEAFF
abundance: NA; d_gene: TRBD2; j_gene: TRBJ2-7; v_gene: TRBV4-2; CDR3nt: TGTGCCAGCAGCCAAGAGGTACGCGGGGGGGCCTACGAGCAGTACTTC; CDR3aa: CASSQEVRGGAYEQYF
abundance: NA; d_gene: NA; j_gene: TRBJ2-7; v_gene: TRBV2; CDR3nt: TGTGCCAGCAGTGTGGAGGGCCACGAGCAGTACTTC; CDR3aa: CASSVEGHEQYF
abundance: NA; d_gene: NA; j_gene: TRBJ1-4; v_gene: TRBV6-5; CDR3nt: TGTGCCAGCAGTTACGGGCGGGATGAAAAACTGTTTTTT; CDR3aa: CASSYGRDEKLFF
abundance: NA; d_gene: NA; j_gene: TRBJ1-2; v_gene: TRBV7-9; CDR3nt: TGTGCCAGCAGCTCTCCTGGTGGCTACACCTTC; CDR3aa: CASSSPGGYTF
abundance: NA; d_gene: NA; j_gene: TRBJ2-7; v_gene: TRBV5-1; CDR3nt: TGCGCCAGCGGAAAGGCGGCAGGGTCGGTTAACGAGCAGTACTTC; CDR3aa: CASGKAAGSVNEQYF
abundance: NA; d_gene: TRBD2; j_gene: TRBJ2-1; v_gene: TRBV30; CDR3nt: TGTGCCTGGAGTGGGGTAGCGAACGGGGACTATGATGAGCAGTTCTTC; CDR3aa: CAWSGVANGDYDEQFF
abundance: NA; d_gene: NA; j_gene: TRBJ2-1; v_gene: TRBV6-6; CDR3nt: TGTGCCAGCAGCTTGGTTTACAATGAGCAGTTCTTC; CDR3aa: CASSLVYNEQFF
abundance: NA; d_gene: NA; j_gene: TRBJ1-5; v_gene: TRBV30; CDR3nt: TGTGCCTGGGGGGGTCAGGGCAATCAGCCCCAGCATTTT; CDR3aa: CAWGGQGNQPQHF
abundance: NA; d_gene: TRBD1; j_gene: TRBJ2-4; v_gene: TRBV7-9; CDR3nt: TGTGCCAGCAGCTCGACAGGGGTGGGAGCCAAAAACATTCAGTACTTC; CDR3aa: CASSSTGVGAKNIQYF
abundance: NA; d_gene: NA; j_gene: TRBJ1-1; v_gene: TRBV5-1; CDR3nt: TGCGCCAGCAGCTTGGCCTCAGGTTCTAATACTGAAGCTTTCTTT; CDR3aa: CASSLASGSNTEAFF
abundance: NA; d_gene: NA; j_gene: TRBJ1-2; v_gene: TRBV15; CDR3nt: TGTGCCACCAGCAGAGATCCAGGCTATGGCTACACCTTC; CDR3aa: CATSRDPGYGYTF
abundance: once; d_gene: TRBD1; j_gene: TRBJ2-5; v_gene: TRBV29-1; CDR3nt: TGCAGCGTGAACAGGGGGCATGGAGAGACCCAGTACTTC; CDR3aa: CSVNRGHGETQYF
abundance: NA; d_gene: TRBD2; j_gene: TRBJ2-7; v_gene: TRBV7-2; CDR3nt: TGTGCCAGCAGCTGGGGACTAGCGGGGGCGTCCTACGAGCAGTACTTC; CDR3aa: CASSWGLAGASYEQYF
abundance: NA; d_gene: NA; j_gene: TRBJ1-6; v_gene: TRBV21-1; CDR3nt: TGTGCCAGCAGCAAAGTCTCACCCCTCCACTTT; CDR3aa: CASSKVSPLHF
abundance: few; d_gene: NA; j_gene: TRBJ1-5; v_gene: TRBV28; CDR3nt: TGTGCCAGCAGTGACCGGGGCCACAATCAGCCCCAGCATTTT; CDR3aa: CASSDRGHNQPQHF
abundance: NA; d_gene: NA; j_gene: TRBJ2-7; v_gene: TRBV7-2; CDR3nt: TGTGCCAGCAGCTTAGCGACAGCTGTAAATTACGAGCAGTACTTC; CDR3aa: CASSLATAVNYEQYF
abundance: few; d_gene: NA; j_gene: TRBJ1-1; v_gene: TRBV13; CDR3nt: TGTGCCAGCAGCGCACAGGGGAACACTGAAGCTTTCTTT; CDR3aa: CASSAQGNTEAFF
abundance: NA; d_gene: NA; j_gene: TRBJ2-5; v_gene: TRBV7-7; CDR3nt: TGTGCTAGCAGCTTAGGCAGGCAAGAGACCCAGTACTTC; CDR3aa: CASSLGRQETQYF
abundance: NA; d_gene: NA; j_gene: TRBJ2-4; v_gene: TRBV29-1; CDR3nt: TGCAGCGTTTGGGGAGGACAGCAAGAAATGGCCAAAAACATTCAGTACTTC; CDR3aa: CSVWGGQQEMAKNIQYF
abundance: NA; d_gene: NA; j_gene: TRBJ2-7; v_gene: TRBV19; CDR3nt: TGTGCCAGTAGTATGACGGGGAGCTCCTACGAGCAGTACTTC; CDR3aa: CASSMTGSSYEQYF
abundance: NA; d_gene: NA; j_gene: TRBJ2-6; v_gene: TRBV21-1; CDR3nt: TGTGCCAGCAGCACCCAGGGCCTAGCGTTCTGGGCCAACGTCCTGACTTTC; CDR3aa: CASSTQGLAFWANVLTF
abundance: NA; d_gene: NA; j_gene: TRBJ2-5; v_gene: TRBV14; CDR3nt: TGTGCCAGCAGCCGCACCCGGGACGAAGAGACCCAGTACTTC; CDR3aa: CASSRTRDEETQYF
abundance: once; d_gene: NA; j_gene: TRBJ2-1; v_gene: TRBV9; CDR3nt: TGTGCCAGCAGCGTAAATCCGGATGAGCAGTTCTTC; CDR3aa: CASSVNPDEQFF
abundance: NA; d_gene: NA; j_gene: TRBJ1-3; v_gene: TRBV5-1; CDR3nt: TGCGCCAGCAGCGGCTGGGAGGGTCCCTCTGGAAACACCATATATTTT; CDR3aa: CASSGWEGPSGNTIYF
abundance: NA; d_gene: NA; j_gene: TRBJ1-1; v_gene: TRBV28; CDR3nt: TGTGCCAGCAGTTTAGGTAGCCTGAACACTGAAGCTTTCTTT; CDR3aa: CASSLGSLNTEAFF
abundance: NA; d_gene: NA; j_gene: TRBJ1-2; v_gene: TRBV5-5; CDR3nt: TGTGCCAGCAGCTTGGCGCCGGAGGGCTACACCTTC; CDR3aa: CASSLAPEGYTF